The clone carrying this T cell receptor beta chain was seen once. Its antigen is still unknown. The sample is drawn from a study of CD8 T cells in Susac syndrome. Study-wide points: The study acknowledged a relatively small number of individuals in its TCR sequencing and HLA analysis.

Sequencing of TCR beta was performed on blood CD8+ T cells and on blood CD4+ T cells. TEMRA cells were enriched by FACS, and CD4+ and CD8+ T cells were negatively isolated. V was cut by 0 bases and J by 0 bases, with 9 bases left in between. Germline CDR1 is LNHNV and CDR2 is YYDKDF (reference sequence). This CDR3 has 15 amino acids. Reverse transcription of roughly 0.5 to 1 ug RNA used random hexamers. It was immunoSEQ multiplex PCR that amplified TCR beta CDR3 across 54 Vbeta and 13 Jbeta. One entry per CDR3 protein, called by TCRdb with MiXCR from the immunoSEQ multiplex PCR reads. The sample has some 300,000 distinct CDR3 sequences; about 91% are singletons.

The material sequenced was CD8+ T cells from PBMCs. The receptor comes from a human donor with multiple sclerosis. This sequence joins TRBV15 and TRBJ2-7; D remains unclear. The CDR3 DNA follows: TGTGCCACCAGCAGAGATCGAGCGAGCTCCTACGAGCAGTACTTC. Its translation is CATSRDRASSYEQYF.